Shown below are 18 T cell receptor beta chains from a single sample sequenced in a study of beta chain features in type 1 diabetes. What was sequenced were expressed TCRB transcripts, since all of the isolated RNA had been reverse transcribed. Using immunoSEQ multiplex PCR, the repertoire was profiled, and TCRdb retains in-frame clones only, with some absent. The data show a few hundred thousand clones, with approximately 10% seen just once and about 0.015% held by the top ten. The sample was naive CD4+ T cells from blood. These receptors originate from a woman aged 25 to 39 in good health.

The genes are TRBV5-8 and TRBJ2-1, with D tentatively TRBD2 (5 bases). CDR1 is SGHTS, CDR2 YDEGEE, per germline. This CDR3 comprises 13 residues. V lost 0 bases, J lost 6 bases, and 7 bases lay in between. The CDR3 region is CASSLARGNEQFF. In DNA form, the CDR3 reads TGTGCCAGCAGCTTGGCCCGGGGCAATGAGCAGTTCTTC. Using reference TRBV5-8 and TRBJ2-1 for the parts outside the CDR3, the full variable domain is EAGVTQSPTHLIKTRGQQATLRCSPISGHTSVYWYQQALGLGLQFLLWYDEGEERNRGNFPPRFSGRQFPNYSSELNVNALELEDSALYLCASSLARGNEQFFGPGTRLTVL.

The chain uses TRBV6-5 and TRBJ1-3, with unresolved D. V lost 10 bases to trimming and J lost 2 bases, with 12 bases between them. CDR1 and CDR2 (germline): MNHEY, SVGAGI. CDR3 length equals 13 residues. CDR3 loop: CATGLSPGNTIYF. CDR3 coding DNA: TGTGCCACAGGACTATCCCCTGGAAACACCATATATTTT.

The chain has TRBV9 and TRBJ2-5; no clear D. This CDR3 has 14 residues. The ends were cut back, 0 bases at V and 0 bases at J, with 6 bases in the middle. Germline CDR1 is SGDLS and CDR2 is YYNGEE. Written as DNA, the CDR3 is TGTGCCAGCAGCGTAGGGGCAGACCAAGAGACCCAGTACTTC. Protein product: CASSVGADQETQYF.

This chain links TRBV7-9 with TRBJ1-1; TRBD1 matches 7 bases. CDR1 and CDR2 from the germline V gene are SEHNR and FQNEAQ (reference sequence). The length of the CDR3 is 16 residues. Trimming took 1 base from V and 0 from J; bases not matched to a gene: 5. The CDR3 sequence: CASSLGRQGLNTEAFF. The CDR3, as DNA: TGTGCCAGCAGCTTAGGAAGACAGGGTTTGAACACTGAAGCTTTCTTT.

The sample holds a few counts of this clone. V usage is TRBV7-7 and J usage is TRBJ2-6; TRBD1 agrees at 9 bases. The CDR3 contains 15 residues. Per germline, CDR1 SSHAT and CDR2 FNYEAQ (reference sequence). This CDR3 reads CAVGQGSSWANVLTF. CDR3 sequence (DNA): TGTGCTGTGGGACAGGGATCTTCCTGGGCCAACGTCCTGACTTTC.

This clone was picked up a small number of times. V gene TRBV7-2 combines with J gene TRBJ2-2, with D perhaps matching TRBD2 (6 bases). There are 18 residues in the CDR3. CDR1 is SGHTA and CDR2 is FQGNSA in the germline V gene. The V gene lost 3 bases and the J gene lost 0 bases, with 17 bases spanning the gap. In DNA form, the CDR3 reads TGTGCCAGCAGCTTGCGGACTAAGGGCGGTCCGAACACCGGGGAGCTGTTTTTT. It encodes CASSLRTKGGPNTGELFF.

This chain joins TRBV29-1 and TRBJ1-2; no clear D. The V gene's germline CDR1 is SQVTM and CDR2 ANQGSEA. CDR3 length: 12 residues. Trimming pared 0 bases from V and 14 bases from J, leaving 16 bases between. The CDR3 DNA follows: TGCAGCGTTGAAGATGGATTAAGGTCGGGAACCTTC. It encodes CSVEDGLRSGTF.

In this sample, this clone turned up a few times. This chain connects TRBV25-1 to TRBJ2-1, with TRBD1 identical over 8 bases. V shed 4 bases, J shed 7 bases, and the junction held 6 bases outside the gene matches. The germline V gene encodes CDR1 MGHDK and CDR2 SYGVNS. CDR3 size: 14 residues. CDR3 sequence (DNA): TGTGCCAGCAGTGCCAGGGGGCGCGGGAATGAGCAGTTCTTC. Translation: CASSARGRGNEQFF.

This rearrangement joins TRBV4-3 to TRBJ1-1, with TRBD1 identical over 9 bases. After removal of 5 bases from V and 4 bases from J, the junction contained 2 bases not matched to a gene. There are 13 residues in the CDR3. Germline CDR1 and CDR2: LGHNA and YSLEER. The CDR3 loop reads CASSADRGTEAFF. As DNA, the CDR3 is TGCGCCAGCAGCGCGGACAGGGGCACTGAAGCTTTCTTT.

In this sample, this clone turned up a few times. The chain has TRBV19 and TRBJ1-4; 8 nucleotides match TRBD1. J gave up 3 bases and V 6 bases, and 6 bases lay outside the gene matches. The CDR3 is 15 amino acids. Germline assignment: CDR1 LNHDA and CDR2 SQIVND (reference sequence). The DNA for the CDR3 is TGTGCCAGTAGACCGACAGGGGCGGCTAATGAAAAACTGTTTTTT. Translation gives CASRPTGAANEKLFF.

This clone was recorded a few times. The V gene is TRBV30, the J gene TRBJ2-1; 9 positions agree with TRBD2. The length of the CDR3 is 14 residues. Unmatched junction bases numbered 10, after V lost 5 bases and J lost 8 bases. Germline V lookup: CDR1 GTSNPN, CDR2 SVGIG (reference sequence). The CDR3 loop is CAWGPGGRAYEQFF. The CDR3 DNA is TGTGCCTGGGGGCCTGGCGGGAGGGCCTATGAGCAGTTCTTC.

This clone was seen only a few times. J is TRBJ2-2 and V is TRBV18; 10 positions agree with TRBD2. Germline values: CDR1 KGHSH, CDR2 LQKENI. The ends lost 3 bases at V and 6 bases at J; junction bases unmatched: 7. The CDR3 consists of 16 residues. The CDR3 sequence: CASSPTSGRAAGELFF. The DNA for the CDR3 is TGTGCCAGCTCACCCACAAGCGGGAGGGCCGCCGGGGAGCTGTTTTTT.

This chain uses TRBV7-9 with TRBJ2-7; the match to TRBD2 covers 14 bases. J was trimmed by 6 bases and V by 4 bases; bases with no gene match: 8. The CDR3 contains 16 residues. Germline V lookup: CDR1 SEHNR, CDR2 FQNEAQ (reference sequence). CDR3 bases: TGTGCCAGCAGCTCGGGACTAGCGGGAGTTCTGGGCGAGCAGTACTTC. It encodes CASSSGLAGVLGEQYF.

This clone appeared a few times. J is TRBJ2-3 and V is TRBV5-1; TRBD2 agrees at 7 bases. Germline-derived CDR1 and CDR2 are SGHRS and YFSETQ. This CDR3 spans 16 amino acids. Losses at the gene ends were 0 bases for V and 0 bases for J; bases not matched to a gene: 4. This CDR3 reads CASSLAVSGSTDTQYF. Written as DNA, the CDR3 is TGCGCCAGCAGCTTGGCAGTTAGCGGGAGCACAGATACGCAGTATTTT.

The chain joins TRBV7-2 to TRBJ2-3, with a weak D call TRBD2 (5 bases). The CDR3 is 15 amino acids. Germline CDR1 SGHTA, CDR2 FQGNSA. Trimming took 1 base from V and 6 from J, leaving 14 bases between them. The CDR3 coding sequence is TGTGCCAGCAGCTTAGAGGCAAACCGGAGGGATACGCAGTATTTT. Encoded protein: CASSLEANRRDTQYF.

The V and J genes are TRBV7-3 and TRBJ2-1, with 9 bases aligning to TRBD1. CDR3 length: 15 residues. In germline, CDR1 is SGHTA, CDR2 FQGTGA. V lost 2 bases, J lost 5 bases, and 4 bases stayed unmatched. CDR3: CASSLAGTGNNEQFF. The CDR3 DNA is TGTGCCAGCAGCTTAGCCGGGACAGGGAACAATGAGCAGTTCTTC.

This clone turned up a few times. CDR3 nucleotide sequence: TGTGCCAGCAGTCCCCCCTCTCCTAGCGCTAAGCAGTTCTTC. Its translation is CASSPPSPSAKQFF. V and J are TRBV28 and TRBJ2-1; TRBD2 is a possible D gene (6 bases). Germline CDR1 MDHEN, CDR2 SYDVKM. The CDR3 consists of 14 residues. V was shortened by 5 bases and J by 11 bases, with 19 bases between the two germline ends. Drawing the rest from reference TRBV28 and TRBJ2-1, the complete variable domain is DVKVTQSSRYLVKRTGEKVFLECVQDMDHENMFWYRQDPGLGLRLIYFSYDVKMKEKGDIPEGYSVSREKKERFSLILESASTNQTSMYLCASSPPSPSAKQFFGPGTRLTVL.

The chain combines TRBV19 with TRBJ1-1; D gene unclear. Germline V gene sequence: CDR1 LNHDA, CDR2 SQIVND (reference sequence). Trimming shortened V by 8 bases and J by 0 bases, and 10 bases separated the two germline ends. The CDR3 runs to 13 residues. DNA for the CDR3: TGTGCCAGTGAAGCAGGCATGAACACTGAAGCTTTCTTT. Protein: CASEAGMNTEAFF.